This passage covers 29 T cell receptor beta chains from one sample sequenced in a study of cytomegalovirus exposure and HLA in healthy donors. Primers: 60 Vbeta forward and 13 Jbeta reverse. The repertoire was sequenced with immunoSEQ multiplex PCR; TCRdb's copy has only in-frame clones and lacks some. The record lists about 34,000 clones, of which the ten most abundant hold about 6%. The sequenced sample was PBMCs. The origin of the receptors is a human donor in good health.

The chain has TRBV6-1 and TRBJ2-3; D may be TRBD1 (6 bases). This CDR3 contains 16 residues. Germline V gives CDR1 MNHNS, CDR2 SASEGT. Deletions cut 1 base from V and 4 bases from J, with 15 bases between. CDR3 coding DNA: TGTGCCAGCAGTGAAGGGTGGGGGCTTTTCGCAGATACGCAGTATTTT. It encodes CASSEGWGLFADTQYF.

J is TRBJ1-2 and V is TRBV6-6; tentative D call: TRBD1 (5 bases). Germline V gene data show CDR1 as MNHNY and CDR2 as SVGAGI (reference sequence). Deletions cut 7 bases from V and 0 bases from J, with 9 bases between. The length of the CDR3 is 13 residues. DNA of the CDR3: TGTGCCAGCACTCGGGGGGCTAACTATGGCTACACCTTC. Translation: CASTRGANYGYTF.

Note on this clone: Other DNA sequences in the same sample also yield this CDR3. CDR3 sequence (DNA): TGTGCCAGCAGCTTGGGAGGACAGGGGGCCTACGAGCAGTACTTC. Amino acids: CASSLGGQGAYEQYF. The chain employs TRBV5-6 and TRBJ2-7; 10 nucleotides agree with TRBD1. V lost 0 bases to trimming and J lost 2 bases; unmatched junction nucleotides: 2. Per germline, CDR1 SGHDT and CDR2 YYEEEE. The CDR3 sequence is 15 residues long.

This clone is called medium-sized (0.01 to 0.1%) based on its frequency. J is TRBJ2-3 and V is TRBV6-1; D perhaps matches TRBD2 (6 bases). This CDR3 has 15 amino acids. Looked up from germline, CDR1 is MNHNS and CDR2 is SASEGT. V was trimmed by 5 bases and J by 0 bases, leaving 12 bases between them. The CDR3 reads CASSSGTSSTDTQYF. In DNA, the CDR3 is TGTGCCAGCAGTTCCGGGACTTCTAGCACAGATACGCAGTATTTT.

This chain connects TRBV4-1 to TRBJ2-7, with 7 bases that match TRBD1. V lost 0 bases to trimming and J lost 4 bases; unmatched junction nucleotides: 6. The germline CDR1 and CDR2 sequences are MGHRA and YSYEKL. This CDR3 has 15 amino acids. The CDR3 here is CASSQDQGRGYEQYF. In DNA form, the CDR3 reads TGCGCCAGCAGCCAAGATCAGGGCAGGGGGTACGAGCAGTACTTC.

The chain links TRBV19 to TRBJ2-6; D is unresolved. The CDR3 contains 16 residues. Germline-derived CDR1 and CDR2 are LNHDA and SQIVND (reference sequence). V shed 6 bases and J shed 0 bases, with 12 bases lying between them. CDR3 sequence (DNA): TGTGCCAGTAGCCCCTCGGGTAGCTCTGGGGCCAACGTCCTGACTTTC. It codes for CASSPSGSSGANVLTF. The whole variable domain, remainder taken from reference TRBV19 and TRBJ2-6, is DGGITQSPKYLFRKEGQNVTLSCEQNLNHDAMYWYRQDPGQGLRLIYYSQIVNDFQKGDIAEGYSVSREKKESFPLTVTSAQKNPTAFYLCASSPSGSSGANVLTFGAGSRLTVL.

The J gene is TRBJ1-4, the V gene TRBV5-1; D gene unclear. Germline V lookup: CDR1 SGHRS, CDR2 YFSETQ. Trimming removed 1 base from V and 0 bases from J, with 10 bases in between. The CDR3 is made up of 16 amino acids. CDR3 region: CASSLSGSSTNEKLFF. CDR3 nucleotides: TGCGCCAGCAGCTTGTCTGGGAGCTCAACTAATGAAAAACTGTTTTTT.

The chain links TRBV14 to TRBJ2-1, with 14 bases that match TRBD2. Germline assignment: CDR1 SGHDN and CDR2 FVKESK. The CDR3 is made up of 19 amino acids. After removal of 0 bases from V and 0 bases from J, the junction contained 4 bases not matched to a gene. DNA for the CDR3: TGTGCCAGCAGCCAAGAGCGGACTAGCGGGGGGAGCTCCTACAATGAGCAGTTCTTC. Residues: CASSQERTSGGSSYNEQFF.

The CDR3 loop is CASSALETLAGERSGYTF. CDR3 sequence (DNA): TGCGCCAGCAGTGCCCTTGAAACCCTGGCAGGGGAAAGGAGTGGCTACACCTTC. The V call is TRBV10-2, the J call TRBJ1-2, with a weak D call TRBD1 (6 bases). V was trimmed by 4 bases and J by 7 bases, leaving 28 bases between them. CDR1 and CDR2 (germline): WSHSY, SAAADI. This CDR3 has 18 residues.

The gene calls are TRBV4-2 and TRBJ2-7; no clear D gene. V lost 0 bases and J 5 bases, leaving 8 bases between the germline ends. Germline CDR1 reads LGHNA; CDR2 reads YNFKEQ. This CDR3 has 13 amino acids. CDR3 coding DNA: TGTGCCAGCAGCCAAGAAGAGGTCGACGAGCAGTACTTC. This sequence encodes CASSQEEVDEQYF.

The chain carries TRBV7-9 and TRBJ1-1, with a tentative D call TRBD1 (6 bases). CDR1 SEHNR and CDR2 FQNEAQ come from the germline V gene (reference sequence). The CDR3 runs to 15 residues. Trimming removed 10 bases from V and 1 base from J, with 19 bases in between. The CDR3 DNA sequence: TGTGCCACCCACCGTGACGGGACACCGAACACTGAAGCTTTCTTT. Protein sequence: CATHRDGTPNTEAFF.

The rearrangement joins TRBV5-6 to TRBJ2-2; D call uncertain. The germline CDR1 and CDR2 sequences are SGHDT and YYEEEE. V lost 1 base and J 9 bases, leaving 7 bases between the germline ends. The CDR3 consists of 12 residues. As DNA, the CDR3 is TGTGCCAGCAGCTTGAAGCAACGGGAGCTGTTTTTT. Translating gives CASSLKQRELFF.

This chain joins TRBV5-6 and TRBJ2-2; D is possibly TRBD2 (6 bases). Germline V CDR1 and CDR2: SGHDT, YYEEEE. The CDR3 covers 17 residues. The V end was cut by 4 bases, the J end by 2 bases, with 18 bases between. The CDR3 DNA is TGTGCCAGCAGCCTGGAGGGATGGACTTCTAACACCGGGGAGCTGTTTTTT. Amino acid sequence: CASSLEGWTSNTGELFF.

The chain employs TRBV6-5 and TRBJ2-2, with TRBD1 identical over 8 bases. CDR1 and CDR2 (germline): MNHEY, SVGAGI. This CDR3 contains 15 residues. V was clipped by 0 bases and J by 7 bases; unmatched bases: 4. The CDR3 DNA follows: TGTGCCAGCAGTTACTCCAGGGGGCCGGGCGGGGAGCTGTTTTTT. Translated: CASSYSRGPGGELFF.

The chain combines TRBV5-1 with TRBJ2-7, with a weak D call TRBD1 (6 bases). Trimming left V 0 bases short and J 2 bases short, with 12 bases between. Germline V lookup: CDR1 SGHRS, CDR2 YFSETQ. This CDR3 comprises 15 residues. CDR3 in amino acids: CASSLEGGYAYEQYF. DNA of the CDR3: TGCGCCAGCAGCTTGGAAGGGGGATATGCCTACGAGCAGTACTTC.

The V and J genes are TRBV28 and TRBJ2-3; 8 bases are a match to TRBD2. V was clipped by 5 bases and J by 3 bases; unmatched bases: 13. Germline V gene data show CDR1 as MDHEN and CDR2 as SYDVKM. This CDR3 is 17 amino acids long. The CDR3 DNA sequence: TGTGCCAGCAGTCCGCTATTCTCCCGGGGGGGGACAGATACGCAGTATTTT. Protein product: CASSPLFSRGGTDTQYF.

J is TRBJ1-1 and V is TRBV10-3; TRBD1 might be the D (5 bases). The length of the CDR3 is 13 residues. CDR1 and CDR2 from the germline V gene are ENHRY and SYGVKD. V lost 4 bases and J 0 bases, leaving 6 bases between the germline ends. The CDR3 DNA reads TGTGCCATCAGTGGACAGATGAACACTGAAGCTTTCTTT. This codes for CAISGQMNTEAFF.

The rearrangement links TRBV28 to TRBJ2-1; weak D call: TRBD2 (6 bases). Trimming shortened V by 4 bases and J by 12 bases, and 16 bases separated the two germline ends. The CDR3 covers 13 residues. CDR1 is MDHEN, CDR2 SYDVKM, per germline. CDR3 sequence (DNA): TGTGCCAGCAGTTCTCGAAGACTAGAGTTGCAGTTCTTC. It yields the protein CASSSRRLELQFF.

The V call is TRBV19, the J call TRBJ2-5, with 7 bases fitting TRBD2. The germline gives CDR1 LNHDA, CDR2 SQIVND (reference sequence). With 3 bases clipped from V and 0 bases from J, the junction kept 4 bases outside the gene matches. This CDR3 comprises 15 residues. The CDR3 DNA is TGTGCCAGTAGTATGCGGGGGACGTACCAAGAGACCCAGTACTTC. It codes for CASSMRGTYQETQYF. Based on the CDR3 plus reference TRBV19 and TRBJ2-5, the full variable domain is DGGITQSPKYLFRKEGQNVTLSCEQNLNHDAMYWYRQDPGQGLRLIYYSQIVNDFQKGDIAEGYSVSREKKESFPLTVTSAQKNPTAFYLCASSMRGTYQETQYFGPGTRLLVL.

This chain uses TRBV28 with TRBJ1-1; no clear D. The V and J ends lost 5 bases and 4 bases respectively, with 20 bases between them. CDR3 size: 16 residues. Germline CDR1 MDHEN, CDR2 SYDVKM. The CDR3 protein is CASSKWAAGSATEAFF. CDR3 nucleotide sequence: TGTGCCAGCAGTAAGTGGGCAGCAGGTTCGGCCACTGAAGCTTTCTTT.

The chain links TRBV5-1 to TRBJ1-5; TRBD1 might be the D (6 bases). The V end was cut by 4 bases, the J end by 0 bases, with 11 bases between. The CDR3 consists of 15 residues. Germline V gene lookup returns CDR1 SGHRS and CDR2 YFSETQ. The CDR3 DNA reads TGCGCCAGCAGCGTACAGGGAAGTAGCAATCAGCCCCAGCATTTT. It encodes CASSVQGSSNQPQHF.

The J gene is TRBJ1-1, the V gene TRBV7-6; 8 bases fit TRBD1. Germline V CDR1 and CDR2: SGHVS, FNYEAQ. The CDR3 length is 14 residues. V gave up 5 bases and J gave up 1 base; unmatched junction bases: 3. The CDR3 sequence: CASSRGTGNTEAFF. The CDR3 DNA follows: TGTGCCAGCAGCAGGGGGACAGGGAACACTGAAGCTTTCTTT.

This sequence joins TRBV19 and TRBJ1-3; maybe TRBD1 (5 bases). Trimming took 10 bases from V and 0 from J, leaving 16 bases between them. The CDR3 loop spans 15 amino acids. The germline V gene has CDR1 LNHDA and CDR2 SQIVND (reference sequence). The CDR3 region is CATRGTYSSGNTIYF. The CDR3 DNA reads TGTGCCACCCGGGGGACGTACAGCTCTGGAAACACCATATATTTT.

The gene calls are TRBV5-1 and TRBJ2-7, with 10 bases lining up with TRBD1. CDR1 and CDR2 from the germline V gene are SGHRS and YFSETQ. The V gene end was trimmed by 0 bases and the J gene end by 5 bases; junction bases not matched to a gene: 8. The CDR3 is made up of 16 amino acids. CDR3 nucleotide sequence: TGCGCCAGCAGCTTGGCTACGGGACAGGGGAATAACGAGCAGTACTTC. This translates into CASSLATGQGNNEQYF.

This chain joins TRBV11-1 and TRBJ2-3; D uncertain. The V and J ends lost 1 base and 3 bases respectively, with 11 bases between them. CDR3 size: 15 residues. The germline CDR1 and CDR2 sequences are SGHAT and FQDESV (reference sequence). The CDR3 loop reads CASSLGTLATDTQYF. The CDR3 nucleotides read TGTGCCAGCAGCTTAGGAACGTTGGCAACAGATACGCAGTATTTT.

V usage is TRBV6-6 and J usage is TRBJ2-7, with D possibly TRBD1 on 5 matching bases. Germline loops: CDR1 MNHNY, CDR2 SVGAGI (reference sequence). CDR3 length equals 12 residues. V was trimmed by 6 bases and J by 2 bases, leaving 8 bases between them. The CDR3 bases are TGTGCCAGCAGCCAGGACACCTACGAGCAGTACTTC. Protein: CASSQDTYEQYF.

The chain uses TRBV28 and TRBJ1-2, with 11 bases matching TRBD1. The germline V gene encodes CDR1 MDHEN and CDR2 SYDVKM. This CDR3 is 14 amino acids long. The J segment lost 6 bases and the V segment lost 6 bases, leaving 6 bases of the junction unmatched. CDR3 DNA sequence: TGTGCCAGCAGGCGGACAGGGGGCGAAGATGGCTACACCTTC. Translated, it gives CASRRTGGEDGYTF.

This chain uses TRBV19 with TRBJ2-2; 8 nucleotides align to TRBD2. Germline CDR1 LNHDA, CDR2 SQIVND (reference sequence). The junction had 2 bases not matched to a gene; V was cut back by 8 bases and J by 0 bases. The CDR3 has 14 amino acids. CDR3 DNA sequence: TGTGCCAGTTCAGCGGGAGCGAACACCGGGGAGCTGTTTTTT. This sequence encodes CASSAGANTGELFF.

This chain joins TRBV6-1 and TRBJ2-3; no firm D call. Trimming stripped 3 bases from V and 0 bases from J, with 13 bases between. Germline lookup yields CDR1 MNHNS and CDR2 SASEGT. The CDR3 has 16 amino acids. The CDR3 nucleotides are TGTGCCAGCAGTGACTTCTTGGGCCTAAGCACAGATACGCAGTATTTT. The encoded protein is CASSDFLGLSTDTQYF.